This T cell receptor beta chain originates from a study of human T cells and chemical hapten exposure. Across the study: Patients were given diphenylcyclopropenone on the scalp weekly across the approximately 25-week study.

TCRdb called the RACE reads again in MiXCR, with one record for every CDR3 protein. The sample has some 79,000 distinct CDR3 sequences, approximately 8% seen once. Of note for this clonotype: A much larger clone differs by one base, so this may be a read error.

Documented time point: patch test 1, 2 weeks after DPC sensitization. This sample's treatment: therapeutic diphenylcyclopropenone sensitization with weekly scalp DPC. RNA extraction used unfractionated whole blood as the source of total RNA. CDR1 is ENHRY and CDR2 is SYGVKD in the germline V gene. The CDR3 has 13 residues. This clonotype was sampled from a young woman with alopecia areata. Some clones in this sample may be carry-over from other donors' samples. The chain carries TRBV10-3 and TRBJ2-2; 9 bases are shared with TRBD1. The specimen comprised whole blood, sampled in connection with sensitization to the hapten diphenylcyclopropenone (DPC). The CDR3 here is CTISDRGFGELFF. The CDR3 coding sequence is TGTACCATCAGTGACAGGGGGTTCGGGGAGCTGTTTTTT.